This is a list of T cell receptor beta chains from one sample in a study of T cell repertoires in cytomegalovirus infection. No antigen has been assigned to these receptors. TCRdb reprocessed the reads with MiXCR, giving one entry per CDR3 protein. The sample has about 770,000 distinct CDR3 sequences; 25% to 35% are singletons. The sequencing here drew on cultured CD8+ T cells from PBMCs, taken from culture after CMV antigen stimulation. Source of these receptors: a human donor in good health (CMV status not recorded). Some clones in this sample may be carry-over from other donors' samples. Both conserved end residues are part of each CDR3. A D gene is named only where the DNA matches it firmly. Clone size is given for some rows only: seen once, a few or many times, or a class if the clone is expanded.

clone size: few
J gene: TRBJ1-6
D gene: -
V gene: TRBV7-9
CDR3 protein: CASSPTPTGGNSPLHF
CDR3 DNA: TGTGCCAGCAGCCCTACCCCCACAGGAGGTAATTCACCCCTCCACTTT

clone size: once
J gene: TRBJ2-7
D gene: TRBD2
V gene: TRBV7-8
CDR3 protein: CASSSLDGGNDEQYF
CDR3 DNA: TGTGCCAGCAGCTCGTTGGACGGGGGGAACGACGAGCAGTACTTC

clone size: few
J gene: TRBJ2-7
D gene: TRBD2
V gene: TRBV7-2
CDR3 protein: CASSLLSSGEYEQYF
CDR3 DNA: TGTGCCAGCAGCTTATTGTCTAGCGGGGAATACGAGCAGTACTTC

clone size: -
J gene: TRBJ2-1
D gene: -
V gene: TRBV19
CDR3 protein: CASSRGLTAYNEQFF
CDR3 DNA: TGTGCCAGTAGTAGGGGACTTACGGCGTACAATGAGCAGTTCTTC

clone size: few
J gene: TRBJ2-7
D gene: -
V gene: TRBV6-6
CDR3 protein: CASIGSFAYEQYF
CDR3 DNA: TGTGCCAGCATTGGGAGTTTCGCCTACGAGCAGTACTTC

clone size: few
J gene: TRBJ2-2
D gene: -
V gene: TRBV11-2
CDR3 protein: CASSKFLSRGNTGELFF
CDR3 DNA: TGTGCCAGCAGCAAATTCCTATCTCGGGGGAACACCGGGGAGCTGTTTTTT

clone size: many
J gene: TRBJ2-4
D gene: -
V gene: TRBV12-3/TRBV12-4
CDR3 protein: CASSSPAVAKNIQYF
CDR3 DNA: TGTGCCAGCAGTTCCCCGGCCGTAGCCAAAAACATTCAGTACTTC

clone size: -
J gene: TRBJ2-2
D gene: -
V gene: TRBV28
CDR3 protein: CATRVSTHTGELFF
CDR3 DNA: TGTGCCACCAGAGTCTCGACTCACACCGGGGAGCTGTTTTTT

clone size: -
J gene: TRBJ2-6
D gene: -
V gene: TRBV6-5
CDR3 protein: CASSYSATSDSGANVLTF
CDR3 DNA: TGTGCCAGCAGTTACTCCGCGACTTCAGACTCTGGGGCCAACGTCCTGACTTTC

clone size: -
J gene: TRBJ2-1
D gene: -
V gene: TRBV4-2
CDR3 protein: CASSRPRGDDNEQFF
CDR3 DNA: TGTGCCAGCAGCCGGCCGAGGGGTGACGACAATGAGCAGTTCTTC

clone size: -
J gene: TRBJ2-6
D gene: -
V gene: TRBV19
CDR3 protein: CASSMDGGGVGTAGANVLTF
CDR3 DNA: TGTGCCAGTAGTATGGACGGGGGTGGCGTCGGGACAGCTGGGGCCAACGTCCTGACTTTC

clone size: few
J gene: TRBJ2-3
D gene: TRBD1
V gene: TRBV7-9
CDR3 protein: CASSLRGPLYTDTQYF
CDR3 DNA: TGTGCCAGCAGCCTCAGGGGGCCCCTATACACAGATACGCAGTATTTT

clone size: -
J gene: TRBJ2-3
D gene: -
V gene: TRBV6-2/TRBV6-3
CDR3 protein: CASKGVVYTDTQYF
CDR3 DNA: TGTGCCAGCAAGGGAGTCGTATACACAGATACGCAGTATTTT

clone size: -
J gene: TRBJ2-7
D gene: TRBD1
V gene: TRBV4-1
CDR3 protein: CASSLGQETYEQYF
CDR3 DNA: TGCGCCAGCAGCCTCGGACAGGAGACCTACGAGCAGTACTTC

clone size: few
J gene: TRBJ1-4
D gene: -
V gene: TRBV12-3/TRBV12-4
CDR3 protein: CASIKTGYEKLFF
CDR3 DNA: TGTGCCAGCATAAAAACGGGGTACGAAAAACTGTTTTTT

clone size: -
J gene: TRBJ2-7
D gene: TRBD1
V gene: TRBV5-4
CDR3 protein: CASSPGTGVEQYF
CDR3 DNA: TGTGCCAGCAGCCCCGGGACAGGGGTCGAGCAGTACTTC

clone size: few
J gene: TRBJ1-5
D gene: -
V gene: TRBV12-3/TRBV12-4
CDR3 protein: CASSTGNIRDQPQHF
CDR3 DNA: TGTGCCAGCAGTACCGGTAATATCAGGGATCAGCCCCAGCATTTT

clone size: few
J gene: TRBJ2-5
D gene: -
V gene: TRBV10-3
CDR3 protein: CAISESELTFQETQYF
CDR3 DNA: TGTGCCATCAGTGAGTCCGAACTCACTTTCCAAGAGACCCAGTACTTC

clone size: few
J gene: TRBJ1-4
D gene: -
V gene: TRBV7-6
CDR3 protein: CASSSPGDEKLFF
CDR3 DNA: TGTGCCAGCAGCTCCCCGGGGGATGAAAAACTGTTTTTT

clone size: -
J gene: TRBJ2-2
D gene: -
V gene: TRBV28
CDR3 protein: CASSSEGLDNTGELFF
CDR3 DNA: TGTGCCAGCAGTTCGGAGGGGCTCGATAACACCGGGGAGCTGTTTTTT

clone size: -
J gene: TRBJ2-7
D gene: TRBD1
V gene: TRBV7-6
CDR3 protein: CASSPRPGQGIWEQYF
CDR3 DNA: TGTGCCAGCAGCCCGCGTCCGGGACAGGGAATATGGGAGCAGTACTTC

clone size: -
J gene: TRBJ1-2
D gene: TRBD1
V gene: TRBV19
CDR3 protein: CASATGGYGYTF
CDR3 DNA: TGTGCCAGCGCCACAGGGGGCTATGGCTACACCTTC

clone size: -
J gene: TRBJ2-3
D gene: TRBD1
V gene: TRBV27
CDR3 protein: CASSLLDFPPGQRTDTQYF
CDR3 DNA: TGTGCCAGCAGTTTACTCGACTTCCCGCCGGGACAGCGCACAGATACGCAGTATTTT

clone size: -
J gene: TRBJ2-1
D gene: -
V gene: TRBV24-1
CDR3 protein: CAVSTGSSSYNEQFF
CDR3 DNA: TGTGCCGTCTCCACCGGGTCGAGCTCCTACAATGAGCAGTTCTTC

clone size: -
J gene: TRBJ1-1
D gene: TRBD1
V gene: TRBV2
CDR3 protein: CASPIVPGGAQMNTEAFF
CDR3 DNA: TGTGCCAGCCCCATCGTACCAGGGGGCGCGCAGATGAACACTGAAGCTTTCTTT

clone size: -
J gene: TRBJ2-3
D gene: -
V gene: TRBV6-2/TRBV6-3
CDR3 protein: CASSYAFYADTQYF
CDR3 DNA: TGTGCCAGCAGTTACGCGTTTTACGCAGATACGCAGTATTTT

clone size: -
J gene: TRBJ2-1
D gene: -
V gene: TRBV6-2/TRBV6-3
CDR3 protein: CASSVQGGHNEQFF
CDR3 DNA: TGTGCCAGCAGTGTACAGGGAGGGCACAATGAGCAGTTCTTC